This entry features one TCR beta chain sequence. Antigen specificity is unknown. A much larger clone differs from this one at a single base, so this may be a read error. The CDR3 is 16 amino acids. Germline V gene data show CDR1 as SQVTM and CDR2 as ANQGSEA. V lost 7 bases and J 0 bases, leaving 19 bases between the germline ends. The library was made from cDNA and included unique molecular identifiers. TCRdb processed the PCR reads anew with MiXCR; each CDR3 protein has one entry. This repertoire shows 150,000 to 200,000 distinct CDR3 sequences, roughly 30% found once; its top ten account for around 1.5%. The sample belongs to a study of post-analysis software for immune sequencing data. Whole-study findings and limits: Patients showed TRBV5-6, TRBV5-1 and TRBV20-1 among five TRBV segments more frequent than in controls. Versus controls, multiple sclerosis patients showed significantly lower diversity (normalized Chao1).

The TCR sequence derives from a girl under 18 with multiple sclerosis. The specimen sequenced was blood. The chain couples TRBV29-1 to TRBJ2-1; no clear D gene. The CDR3 DNA follows: TGCAGCGCTCCCACCCACGGCGGTAGCTCCTACAATGAGCAGTTCTTC. Translating it yields CSAPTHGGSSYNEQFF.